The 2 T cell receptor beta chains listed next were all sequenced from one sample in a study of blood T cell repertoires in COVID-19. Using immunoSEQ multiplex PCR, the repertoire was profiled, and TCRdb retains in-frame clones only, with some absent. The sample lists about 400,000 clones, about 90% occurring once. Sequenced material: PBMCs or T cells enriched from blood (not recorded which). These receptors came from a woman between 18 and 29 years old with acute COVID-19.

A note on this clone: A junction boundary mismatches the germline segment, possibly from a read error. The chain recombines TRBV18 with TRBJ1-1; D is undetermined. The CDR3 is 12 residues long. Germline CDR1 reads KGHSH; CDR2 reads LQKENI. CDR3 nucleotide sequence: TGTGCCAGCTCACCAAATAGTGAGACGGGAGATTTT. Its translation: CASSPNSETGDF.

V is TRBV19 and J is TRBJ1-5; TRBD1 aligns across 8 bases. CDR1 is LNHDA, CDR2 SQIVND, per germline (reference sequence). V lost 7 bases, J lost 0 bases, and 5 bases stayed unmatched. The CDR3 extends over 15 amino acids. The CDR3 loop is CASTRTGSSNQPQHF. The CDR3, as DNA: TGTGCCAGTACGCGGACAGGGAGTAGCAATCAGCCCCAGCATTTT.